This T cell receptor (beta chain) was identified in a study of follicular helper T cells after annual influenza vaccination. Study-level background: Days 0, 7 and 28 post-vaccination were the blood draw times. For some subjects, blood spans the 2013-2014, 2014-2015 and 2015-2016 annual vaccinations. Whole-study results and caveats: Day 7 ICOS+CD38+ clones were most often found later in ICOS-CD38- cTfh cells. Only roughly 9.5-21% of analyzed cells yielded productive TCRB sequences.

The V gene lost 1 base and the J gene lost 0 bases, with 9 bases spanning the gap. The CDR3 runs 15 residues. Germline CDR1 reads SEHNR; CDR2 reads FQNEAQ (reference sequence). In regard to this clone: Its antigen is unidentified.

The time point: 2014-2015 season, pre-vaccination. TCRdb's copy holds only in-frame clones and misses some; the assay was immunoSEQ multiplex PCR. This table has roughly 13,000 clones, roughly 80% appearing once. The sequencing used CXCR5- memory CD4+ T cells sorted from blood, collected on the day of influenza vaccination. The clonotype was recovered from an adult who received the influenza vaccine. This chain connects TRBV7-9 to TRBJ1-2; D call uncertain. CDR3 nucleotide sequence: TGTGCCAGCAGCTTAGTAGGGTTACCTAACTATGGCTACACCTTC. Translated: CASSLVGLPNYGYTF.